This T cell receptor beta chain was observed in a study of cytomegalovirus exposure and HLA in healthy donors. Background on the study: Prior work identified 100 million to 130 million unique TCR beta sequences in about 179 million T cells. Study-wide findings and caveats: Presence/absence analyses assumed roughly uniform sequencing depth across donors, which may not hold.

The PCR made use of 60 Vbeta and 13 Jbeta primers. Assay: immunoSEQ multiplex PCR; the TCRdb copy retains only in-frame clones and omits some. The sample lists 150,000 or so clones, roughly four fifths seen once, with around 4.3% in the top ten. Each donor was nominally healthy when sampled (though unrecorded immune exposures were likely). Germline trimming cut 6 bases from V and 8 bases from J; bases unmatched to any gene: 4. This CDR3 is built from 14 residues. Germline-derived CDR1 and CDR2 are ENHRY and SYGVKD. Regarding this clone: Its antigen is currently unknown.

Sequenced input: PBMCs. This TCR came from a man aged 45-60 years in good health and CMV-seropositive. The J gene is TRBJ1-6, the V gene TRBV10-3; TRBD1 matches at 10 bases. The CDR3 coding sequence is TGTGCCATCAGAACCGGGACAGGGGATTCACCCCTCCACTTT. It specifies CAIRTGTGDSPLHF.